The following is a T cell receptor beta chain sequence with its context. It lacks a known antigen. Nothing much larger sits one base from this clone, and base qualities are not available. Genomic DNA was isolated from the sorted cells so that the TCRbeta CDR3 region could be sequenced. The immunoSEQ Assay was used for sequencing of TCRbeta CDR3 regions. In TCRdb, the immuneACCESS table is reduced to in-frame sequences with V and J assigned. These tables do not hold every clone; where another copy was compared, an unresolved V gene accounts for under half, and the others remain unexplained. The sample yields roughly 61,000 clones; 70% to 90% were counted once. About 0.38% of the sample comes from the top ten. The sample belongs to a study of OX40 agonist ivuxolimab in advanced cancers. At the level of the whole study: Ivuxolimab, which targeted the costimulatory receptor OX40 (CD134), was an agonistic, fully human IgG2 monoclonal antibody. Intravenous ivuxolimab was administered to patients every 2 weeks at six dose levels: 0.01, 0.1, 0.3, 1.5, 3 and 10 mg/kg. Of the approximately 50 dose-escalation patients, hepatocellular carcinoma was present in about 20, melanoma in approximately 15, renal cell carcinoma in 9 and head and neck cancer in 9. In the dose-escalation cohort, 82.7% of patients were male, and the mean age was around 60 years, with a range of about 23 to 90. Prior anti-PD-1, anti-PD-L1 or anti-CTLA-4 therapy was permitted, and about 40% of dose-escalation patients had received checkpoint inhibitors. Partial responses were achieved by three dose-escalation patients, of whom one had hepatocellular carcinoma and two had cutaneous melanoma. Peripheral TCRbeta sequencing aimed to test whether ivuxolimab altered TCR sequence diversity and caused clonal T-cell expansion. The monotherapy dose-escalation portion (N of about 50 patients) of the phase I ivuxolimab trial is reported in the paper. Broad study findings and their caveats: After ivuxolimab, CD8+ T cells had more expanded clones than CD4+ T cells on average. Low levels of normalized T-cell clonal expansion were also seen in some patients who did not respond. The antigen specificity of the clonally expanded peripheral T cells was not determined. In the 0.1-3.0 mg/kg groups, partial responders were among the patients with the lowest normalized peripheral clonal expansion, particularly in CD8+ T cells. At doses of 0.1 to 3.0 mg/kg, clonal expansion of both CD4+ and CD8+ blood T cells was observed from baseline to week 6.

CDR1 and CDR2, per the germline V gene, are MNHEY and SVGAGI. The CDR3 starts with the cysteine, ends with the phenylalanine, and has 14 residues. The entry retains the CDR3 DNA only, 42 bases that are in frame from base 1. Trimming accounts for 5 bases at V and 10 bases at J, while the number of junction bases matched to no gene is 5. The trial excluded patients who had a history of autoimmune disease or were on systemic immunosuppression. Peripheral blood for TCR sequencing was drawn from every dose cohort at baseline, at cycle 4 day 1 and at cycle 7 day 1. The samples were drawn from a first-in-human, open-label, multicenter phase I dose-escalation trial of ivuxolimab. Adults with locally advanced or metastatic melanoma, renal cell carcinoma, hepatocellular carcinoma or head and neck squamous cell carcinoma were enrolled in the trial. Before TCR sequencing, CD4+ T cells and CD8+ T cells were sorted from peripheral blood as separate populations.

The chain couples TRBV6-5 to TRBJ1-6, and 10 junction bases match TRBD1. Sequencing used CD4+ or CD8+ T cells sorted from blood, obtained in a trial of the OX40 agonist ivuxolimab. The origin of this receptor is an adult with an advanced solid tumor such as melanoma, head and neck, liver or kidney cancer. The sequenced DNA: TGTGCCAGCAGTCGGGACAGGGGAGGCTCACCCCTCCACTTT. The translation is CASSRDRGGSPLHF.